This T cell receptor (beta chain) was recovered during a study of T cells in Graves' hyperthyroidism and ophthalmopathy. Regions amplified from RNA transcripts were the TCR beta CDR3 regions. The HTBI set primed first-round TCR CDR3 RT-PCR. Each CDR3 protein is one row after TCRdb ran MiXCR on the multiplex PCR reads. The sample has about 560,000 distinct CDR3 sequences, 16% seen once. The receptor's source is a young woman with Graves' hyperthyroidism. The specimen was blood.

The CDR3, as DNA: TGTGCCAGCAGCTTAGCGTCGGGGTGGGAGCAGTACTTC. Its translation: CASSLASGWEQYF. The V and J genes are TRBV7-2 and TRBJ2-7; a possible D gene is TRBD2 (5 bases). This CDR3 has 13 amino acids. Per the germline V gene, CDR1 is SGHTA and CDR2 is FQGNSA. V was pared by 0 bases and J by 7 bases, with 10 bases between.